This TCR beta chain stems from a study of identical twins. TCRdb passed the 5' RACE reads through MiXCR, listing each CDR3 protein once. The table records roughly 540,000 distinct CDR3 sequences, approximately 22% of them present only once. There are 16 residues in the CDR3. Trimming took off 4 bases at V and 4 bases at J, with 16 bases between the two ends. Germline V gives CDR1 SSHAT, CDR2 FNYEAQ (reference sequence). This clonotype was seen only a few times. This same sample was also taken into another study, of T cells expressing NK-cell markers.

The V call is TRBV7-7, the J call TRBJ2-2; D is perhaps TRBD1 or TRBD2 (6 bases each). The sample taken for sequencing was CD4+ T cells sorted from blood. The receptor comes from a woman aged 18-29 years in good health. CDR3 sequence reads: CASSSEGVLGTGELFF. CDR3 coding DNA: TGTGCCAGCAGCTCGGAGGGGGTCCTAGGCACCGGGGAGCTGTTTTTT.